This T cell receptor beta chain emerged from a study of blood T cell repertoires in COVID-19. For the study at large: Samples came from the United States, Italy and Spain, spanning acute and convalescent COVID-19.

Original methodology: Nucleated cell number was recorded as an estimate derived from reference gene primer amplification. Assay used: immunoSEQ multiplex PCR; TCRdb lists only in-frame clones, some missing. V and J calls and clone size come straight from that table; D and trimming were deduced from the DNA. This sample carries about 160,000 clones, around 80% of them seen once, and the ten largest clones take around a fifth. Germline V lookup: CDR1 SGHRS, CDR2 YFSETQ. V lost 0 bases, J lost 4 bases, and 4 bases stayed unmatched. This CDR3 is built from 15 residues. Sequencing was carried out using peripheral blood. The sequence came from a woman over 75 with acute or convalescent COVID-19. This sequence joins TRBV5-1 and TRBJ1-2; 9 positions match TRBD1. Written as DNA, the CDR3 is TGCGCCAGCAGCTTGGGGACAGGGGCGACCTATGGCTACACCTTC. Translating gives CASSLGTGATYGYTF.